This T cell receptor (beta chain) derives from a study of blood T cell repertoires in COVID-19. Turning to the study itself: Researchers got acute and convalescent COVID-19 samples from the United States, Italy and Spain. PBMCs, B-cell-depleted T cells, or T cells provided the cDNA or gDNA that made up the material.

With 4 bases removed from V and 1 base from J, the gap between germline ends came to 7 bases. There are 13 residues in the CDR3. Per the authors' pipeline: Amplification from reference gene primers served as the basis for estimated nucleated cell counts. TCRdb's copy holds only in-frame clones and misses some; the assay was immunoSEQ multiplex PCR. V and J calls and clone size are copied from that table; D and trimming were computed from the DNA. The sample shows approximately 340,000 clones, roughly 87% of them seen only once. Recruited during active infection, patients (from Seattle) were subsequently followed longitudinally. This clone appeared a single time.

The chain joins TRBV23-1 to TRBJ1-1; no clear D gene. TRBV23-1 is recorded as an ORF, its role being uncertain. The sample consisted of peripheral blood. The source of this sequence is a man aged 30 to 39 with COVID-19, enrolled during active disease. CDR3 in DNA: TGCGCCAGCAGTCCGGGAACGAACACTGAAGCTTTCTTT. Its translation: CASSPGTNTEAFF.